These 13 T cell receptor beta chains share one sample of origin, sequenced in a study of response to subunit inactivated influenza vaccine. Using its own MiXCR run on the RT-PCR reads, TCRdb lists one record per CDR3 protein. The data show 800,000 to 1,000,000 distinct CDR3 sequences, approximately 22% seen once. The material was PBMCs from blood, obtained around 5 days after vaccination. The receptor set was obtained from a man aged 50 to 59 who received an inactivated influenza vaccine.

This rearrangement joins TRBV20-1 to TRBJ2-1; 10 nucleotides line up with TRBD2. Trimming removed 0 bases from V and 9 bases from J; junction bases left unmatched: 8. The CDR3 is made up of 15 amino acids. Germline V gene lookup returns CDR1 DFQATT and CDR2 SNEGSKA (reference sequence). The CDR3 loop is CSARDLAGARGEQFF. CDR3 coding DNA: TGCAGTGCTAGAGATCTAGCGGGAGCACGCGGTGAGCAGTTCTTC.

The chain has TRBV3-1 and TRBJ2-7; D possibly corresponds to TRBD1 (6 bases). V lost 3 bases to trimming and J lost 5 bases, with 11 bases between them. This CDR3 comprises 13 residues. CDR1 is LGHDT, CDR2 YNNKEL, per germline (reference sequence). CDR3 in DNA: TGTGCCAGCAGCCATATGTCAGGGGACGAGCAGTACTTC. Residues: CASSHMSGDEQYF.

This clonotype was recorded a few times. This CDR3 reads CSVTGGEHSGNTIYF. DNA of the CDR3: TGCAGCGTTACAGGGGGCGAGCACTCTGGAAACACCATATATTTT. The chain uses TRBV29-1 and TRBJ1-3, with TRBD1 matching over 9 bases. V lost 5 bases, J lost 0 bases, and 5 bases stayed unmatched. There are 15 residues in the CDR3. Germline loops: CDR1 SQVTM, CDR2 ANQGSEA.

This clonotype was counted only a few times. This rearrangement joins TRBV7-2 to TRBJ2-1; 10 nucleotides align to TRBD2. The CDR3 totals 16 residues. V dropped 1 base and J dropped 4; count of bases not matched to a gene: 4. Germline CDR1 is SGHTA and CDR2 is FQGNSA. In DNA form, the CDR3 reads TGTGCCAGCAGCTTAGAAGGGACTAGCGTATACAATGAGCAGTTCTTC. Translating gives CASSLEGTSVYNEQFF.

The rearrangement uses TRBV7-9 and TRBJ2-1; no clear D. The CDR3 is 12 amino acids. Germline CDR1 reads SEHNR; CDR2 reads FQNEAQ (reference sequence). Deletions cut 2 bases from V and 10 bases from J, with 9 bases between. As DNA, the CDR3 is TGTGCCAGCAGCTTATTTCCGATGGAGCAGTTCTTC. Translated: CASSLFPMEQFF.

This chain links TRBV15 with TRBJ1-5; TRBD1 agrees at 9 bases. The CDR3 totals 14 residues. V trimming: 5 bases; J trimming: 7 bases; junction bases outside the gene matches: 6. CDR1 and CDR2 (germline): LNHNV, YYDKDF (reference sequence). The DNA for the CDR3 is TGTGCCACCAGCGGATACAGGGGGCGACAGCCCCAGCATTTT. Amino acid sequence: CATSGYRGRQPQHF.

Ten or more counts support this clonotype. This sequence joins TRBV5-1 and TRBJ1-2; D is unresolved. CDR1 and CDR2 (germline): SGHRS, YFSETQ. This CDR3 region has 13 residues. V dropped 2 bases and J dropped 6 bases, with 11 bases sitting between them. The CDR3 reads CASSFQGPDGYTF. The CDR3 DNA reads as TGCGCCAGCAGCTTTCAAGGACCGGATGGCTACACCTTC.

This clonotype appeared a single time. The chain joins TRBV20-1 to TRBJ2-3; TRBD2 agrees at 7 bases. Losses at the gene ends were 7 bases for V and 2 bases for J; bases not matched to a gene: 6. Germline V CDR1 and CDR2: DFQATT, SNEGSKA (reference sequence). The CDR3 contains 13 residues. CDR3 protein: CSGERGITDTQYF. In nucleotides, the CDR3 is TGCAGTGGTGAGCGGGGTATCACAGATACGCAGTATTTT.

This clonotype was counted many times. The V call is TRBV20-1, the J call TRBJ1-1; possibly TRBD1 for D (6 bases). Per germline, CDR1 DFQATT and CDR2 SNEGSKA (reference sequence). The germline V and J ends were trimmed by 5 bases and 2 bases, with 12 bases remaining between them. The CDR3 has 13 amino acids. The CDR3, as DNA: TGCAGTGCTCCCAGGGGTGGAAACACTGAAGCTTTCTTT. Its protein is CSAPRGGNTEAFF.

The table lists this clonotype with a few counts. The J gene is TRBJ2-1, the V gene TRBV29-1; 12 nucleotides agree with TRBD2. With 2 bases clipped from V and 9 bases from J, the junction kept 8 bases outside the gene matches. Germline V CDR1 and CDR2: SQVTM, ANQGSEA. This CDR3 is built from 15 residues. In DNA, the CDR3 is TGCAGCGTTGAACCCCGACTAGCGGGAGTTCTTGAGCAGTTCTTC. Protein sequence: CSVEPRLAGVLEQFF.

This chain uses TRBV20-1 with TRBJ1-1, with TRBD1 matching 7 bases. Per germline, CDR1 DFQATT and CDR2 SNEGSKA (reference sequence). The CDR3 runs 15 residues. V trimming: 0 bases; J trimming: 5 bases; junction bases outside the gene matches: 9. CDR3 sequence: CSARDVAGGGTEAFF. The CDR3 DNA reads TGCAGTGCTAGAGATGTCGCAGGGGGAGGGACTGAAGCTTTCTTT.

Only a few counts were recorded for this clonotype. The chain is built from TRBV3-1 and TRBJ2-5, with no clear D. The CDR3 consists of 16 residues. V was clipped by 4 bases and J by 4 bases, with 19 bases between them. Germline V gene sequence: CDR1 LGHDT, CDR2 YNNKEL (reference sequence). CDR3 loop: CASSRQGEQLAETQYF. CDR3 bases: TGTGCCAGCAGCCGACAAGGTGAACAGTTGGCAGAGACCCAGTACTTC.

The chain couples TRBV7-8 to TRBJ2-7; TRBD1 might be the D (6 bases). V dropped 2 bases and J dropped 4 bases, with 15 bases sitting between them. This CDR3 contains 15 residues. Per the germline V gene, CDR1 is SGHVS and CDR2 is FQNEAQ. The CDR3 nucleotides are TGTGCCAGCAGCTTACCTAAGACAGGTGTTTACGAGCAGTACTTC. Its translation is CASSLPKTGVYEQYF.